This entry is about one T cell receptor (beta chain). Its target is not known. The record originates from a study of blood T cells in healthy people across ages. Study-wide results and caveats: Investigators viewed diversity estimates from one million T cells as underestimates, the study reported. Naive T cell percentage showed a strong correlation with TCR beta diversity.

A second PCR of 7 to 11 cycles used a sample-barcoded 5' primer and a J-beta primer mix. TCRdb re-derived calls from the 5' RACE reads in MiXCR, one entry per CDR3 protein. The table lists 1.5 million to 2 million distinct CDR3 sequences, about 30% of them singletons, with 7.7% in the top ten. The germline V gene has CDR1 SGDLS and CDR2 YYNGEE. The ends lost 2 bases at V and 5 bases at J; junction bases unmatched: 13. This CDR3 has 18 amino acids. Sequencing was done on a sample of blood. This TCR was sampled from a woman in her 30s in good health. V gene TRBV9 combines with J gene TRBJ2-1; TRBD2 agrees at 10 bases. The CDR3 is CASSVTSGRSLPHNEQFF. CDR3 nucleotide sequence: TGTGCCAGCAGCGTGACTAGCGGGCGCTCCCTCCCCCACAATGAGCAGTTCTTC.